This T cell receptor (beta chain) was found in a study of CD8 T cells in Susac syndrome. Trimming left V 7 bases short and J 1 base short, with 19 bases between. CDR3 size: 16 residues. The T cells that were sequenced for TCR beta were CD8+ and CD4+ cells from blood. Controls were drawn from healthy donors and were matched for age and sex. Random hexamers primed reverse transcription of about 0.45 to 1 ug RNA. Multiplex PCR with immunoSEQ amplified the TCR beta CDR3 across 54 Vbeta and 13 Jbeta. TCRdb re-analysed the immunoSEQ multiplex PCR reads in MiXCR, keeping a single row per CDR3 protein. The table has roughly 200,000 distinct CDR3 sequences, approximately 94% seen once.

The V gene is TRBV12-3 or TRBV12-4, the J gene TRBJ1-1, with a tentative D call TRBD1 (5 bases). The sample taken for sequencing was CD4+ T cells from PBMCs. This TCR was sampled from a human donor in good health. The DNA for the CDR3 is TGTGCCAGCACTAGAGTCCGGGACTCCCGGAACACTGAAGCTTTCTTT. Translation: CASTRVRDSRNTEAFF.